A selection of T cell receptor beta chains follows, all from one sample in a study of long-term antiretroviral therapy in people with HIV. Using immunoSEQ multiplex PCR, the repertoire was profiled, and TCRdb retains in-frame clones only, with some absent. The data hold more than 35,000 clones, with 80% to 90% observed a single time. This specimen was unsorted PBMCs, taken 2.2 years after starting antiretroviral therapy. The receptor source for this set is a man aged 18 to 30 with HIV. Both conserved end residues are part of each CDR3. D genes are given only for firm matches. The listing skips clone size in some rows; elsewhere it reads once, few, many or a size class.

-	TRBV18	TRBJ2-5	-	TGTGCCAGCTCACCGGACGAAGAGACCCAGTACTTC	CASSPDEETQYF
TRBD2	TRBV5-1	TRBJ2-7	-	TGCGCCAGCAGCCCCGGGGGGTGGGGACCCACCTACGAGCAGTACTTC	CASSPGGWGPTYEQYF
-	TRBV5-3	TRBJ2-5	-	TGTGCCAGAAGCTTGGCTTCGGTGGCCCAGTACTTC	CARSLASVAQYF
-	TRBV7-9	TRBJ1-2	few	TGTGCCAGCAGCTTATCGTCTGTCACTACTCACTATGGCTACACCTTC	CASSLSSVTTHYGYTF
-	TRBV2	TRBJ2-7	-	TGTGCCAGCAGCGTAGCAGGGGTAGGGTCCTCCTACGAGCAGTACTTC	CASSVAGVGSSYEQYF
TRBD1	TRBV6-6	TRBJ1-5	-	TGTGCCAGCAGTTACCAGGGGGTACGGCAGCCCCAGCATTTT	CASSYQGVRQPQHF
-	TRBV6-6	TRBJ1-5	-	TGTGCCAGCAGACAGAGGGGGGATCAGCCCCAGCATTTT	CASRQRGDQPQHF
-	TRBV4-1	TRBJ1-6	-	TGCGCCAGCAGCCAAGTCGGCCCAAATTCACCCCTCCACTTT	CASSQVGPNSPLHF
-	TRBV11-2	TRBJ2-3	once	TGTGCCAGCAGCTTCGGTTCCGATACGCAGTATTTT	CASSFGSDTQYF
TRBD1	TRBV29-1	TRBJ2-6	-	TGCAGCGCCTCGGACAGGGGCAACTCTGGGGCCAACGTCCTGACTTTC	CSASDRGNSGANVLTF
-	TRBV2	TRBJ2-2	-	TGTGCCAGCGGGGGGGGCTCCGCCGGGGAGCTGTTTTTT	CASGGGSAGELFF
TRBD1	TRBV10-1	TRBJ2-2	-	TGCGCCAGCAAAGGGACAGGAGACACCGGGGAGCTGTTTTTT	CASKGTGDTGELFF
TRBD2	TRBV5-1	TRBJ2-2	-	TGCGCCAGCAGCTTGGTACACGGGGGGGCCTTTTCCGGGGAGCTGTTTTTT	CASSLVHGGAFSGELFF
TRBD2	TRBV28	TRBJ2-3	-	TGTGCCAGCAGTTTCGGACCCAGGGATACTAGCGGGACCACAGATACGCAGTATTTT	CASSFGPRDTSGTTDTQYF
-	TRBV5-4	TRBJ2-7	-	TGTGCCAGCAGACCCGCACCCGACTACGAGCAGTACTTC	CASRPAPDYEQYF
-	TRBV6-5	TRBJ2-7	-	TGTGCCAGCAGTTACGGGCAGGAATACGAGCAGTACTTC	CASSYGQEYEQYF